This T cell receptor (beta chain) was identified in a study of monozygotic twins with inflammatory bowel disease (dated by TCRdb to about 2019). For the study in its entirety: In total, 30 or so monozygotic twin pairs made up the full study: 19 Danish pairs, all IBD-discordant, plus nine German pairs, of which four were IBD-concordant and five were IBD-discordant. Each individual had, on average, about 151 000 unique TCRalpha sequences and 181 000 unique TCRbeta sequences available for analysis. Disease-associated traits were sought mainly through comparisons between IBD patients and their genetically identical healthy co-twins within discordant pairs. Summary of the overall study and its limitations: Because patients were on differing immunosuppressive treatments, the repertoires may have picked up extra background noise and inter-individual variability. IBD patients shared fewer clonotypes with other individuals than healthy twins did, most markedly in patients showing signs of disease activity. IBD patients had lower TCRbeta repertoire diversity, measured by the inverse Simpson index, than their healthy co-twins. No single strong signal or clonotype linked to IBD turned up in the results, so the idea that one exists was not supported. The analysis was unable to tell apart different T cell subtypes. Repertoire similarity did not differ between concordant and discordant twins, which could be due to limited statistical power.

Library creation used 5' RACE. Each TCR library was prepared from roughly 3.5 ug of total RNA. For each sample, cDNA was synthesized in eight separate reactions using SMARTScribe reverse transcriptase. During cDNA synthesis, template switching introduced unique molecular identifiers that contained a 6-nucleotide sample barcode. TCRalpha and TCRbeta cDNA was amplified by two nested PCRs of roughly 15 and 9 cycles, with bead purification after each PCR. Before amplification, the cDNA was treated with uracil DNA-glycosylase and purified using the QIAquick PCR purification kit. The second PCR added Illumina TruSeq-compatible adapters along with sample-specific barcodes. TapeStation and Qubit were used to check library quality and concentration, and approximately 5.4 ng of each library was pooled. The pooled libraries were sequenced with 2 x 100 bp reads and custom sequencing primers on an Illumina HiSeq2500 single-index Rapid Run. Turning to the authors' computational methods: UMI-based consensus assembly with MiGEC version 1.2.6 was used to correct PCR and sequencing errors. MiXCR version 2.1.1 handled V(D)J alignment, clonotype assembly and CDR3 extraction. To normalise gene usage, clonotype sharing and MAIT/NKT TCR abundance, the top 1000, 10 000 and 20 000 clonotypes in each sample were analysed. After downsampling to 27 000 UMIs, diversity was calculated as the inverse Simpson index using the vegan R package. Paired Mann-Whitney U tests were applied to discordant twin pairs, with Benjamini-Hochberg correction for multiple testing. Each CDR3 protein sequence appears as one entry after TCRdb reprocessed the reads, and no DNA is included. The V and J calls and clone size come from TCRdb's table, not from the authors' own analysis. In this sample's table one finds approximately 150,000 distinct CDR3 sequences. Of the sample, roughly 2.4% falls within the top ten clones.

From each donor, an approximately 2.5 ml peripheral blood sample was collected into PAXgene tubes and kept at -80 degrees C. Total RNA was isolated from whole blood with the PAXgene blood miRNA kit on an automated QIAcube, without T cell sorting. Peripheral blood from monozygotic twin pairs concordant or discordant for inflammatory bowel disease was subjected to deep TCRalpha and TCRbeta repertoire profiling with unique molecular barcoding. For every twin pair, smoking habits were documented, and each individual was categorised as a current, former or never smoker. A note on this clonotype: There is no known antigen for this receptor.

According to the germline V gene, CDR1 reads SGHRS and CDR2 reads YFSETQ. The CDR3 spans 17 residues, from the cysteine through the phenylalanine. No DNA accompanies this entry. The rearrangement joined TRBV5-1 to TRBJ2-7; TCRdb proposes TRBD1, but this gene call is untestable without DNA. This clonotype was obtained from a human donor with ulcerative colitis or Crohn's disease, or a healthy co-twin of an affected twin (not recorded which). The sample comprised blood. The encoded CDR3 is CASSLDSGTGLPGEQYF. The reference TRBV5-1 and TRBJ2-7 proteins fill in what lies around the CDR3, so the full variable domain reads KAGVTQTPRYLIKTRGQQVTLSCSPISGHRSVSWYQQTPGQGLQFLFEYFSETQRNKGNFPGRFSGRQFSNSRSEMNVSTLELGDSALYLCASSLDSGTGLPGEQYFGPGTRLTVT.